This T cell receptor (beta chain) was recorded in a study of blood T cell repertoires in COVID-19. Background on the study: COVID-19 samples, acute and convalescent, were from the United States, Italy and Spain. PBMCs, B-cell-depleted T cells, or T cells provided the cDNA or gDNA that made up the material.

The ends were cut back, 2 bases at V and 5 bases at J, with 13 bases in the middle. The CDR3 is 14 amino acids. Germline CDR1 is SGDLS and CDR2 is YYNGEE. Original methodology: From reference gene primer amplification, estimates of nucleated cell counts were derived. Sequencing used immunoSEQ multiplex PCR; TCRdb keeps in-frame clones, though not all of them. V, J and clone size were drawn from that table, and D and trimming were deduced from the DNA. The table includes 150,000 to 200,000 clones, about 88% detected once. The receptor comes from a man aged 55-75 years with acute or convalescent COVID-19. This chain connects TRBV9 to TRBJ1-1, with TRBD1 as a possible D gene (6 bases). Sequenced: peripheral blood. For the CDR3, the DNA is TGTGCCAGCAGCGTTCGACAGGATAATACTGAAGCTTTCTTT. This codes for CASSVRQDNTEAFF.